A selection of T cell receptor beta chains follows, all from one sample in a study of STAT5B mutations in CD4+ large granular lymphocyte leukemia. The table came from immunoSEQ multiplex PCR; TCRdb's copy has only in-frame clones and leaves some out. The sample lists tens of thousands of clones, about four fifths occurring once. The sequenced sample consisted of CD4+ T cells from blood buffy coats. The receptors originated from a human donor in good health. Each CDR3 is given with its conserved first and last residue. A D gene is named only where the DNA matches it firmly. Part of the rows lack a size; the others show once, few, many or a class for expanded clones.

d_call	v_call	j_call	clone_size	cdr3_nt	cdr3_aa
TRBD1	TRBV29-1	TRBJ1-1	-	TGCAGCGTTGGGACAGGGACAATGAACATTGAAGCTTTCTTT	CSVGTGTMNIEAFF
TRBD1	TRBV19	TRBJ2-7	-	TGTGCCAGTAGTATGAACAGGGGCATCGAGCAGTACTTC	CASSMNRGIEQYF
TRBD2	TRBV6-6	TRBJ2-2	-	TGTGCCAGCAGTTACGCGGGAGAGACCGGGGAGCTGTTTTTT	CASSYAGETGELFF
-	TRBV29-1	TRBJ2-1	-	TGCAGCGTTGTAAAGGGTGTCGATGAGCAGTTCTTC	CSVVKGVDEQFF
TRBD2	TRBV29-1	TRBJ2-1	-	TGCAGCGCTCAGGCGGGGGTAGGGTATGAGCAGTTCTTC	CSAQAGVGYEQFF
TRBD1	TRBV18	TRBJ2-7	-	TGTGCCAGCTCTTGGGGACAGGGGAAGATCTACGAGCAGTACTTC	CASSWGQGKIYEQYF
-	TRBV5-1	TRBJ1-1	-	TGCGCCAGCAGCTTAATAGGGGAGGGAACTGAAGCTTTCTTT	CASSLIGEGTEAFF
TRBD1	TRBV4-1	TRBJ2-6	-	TGCGCCAGCAGCCTTAAGGGGGCTCAGTTACCTTCTGGGGCCAACGTCCTGACTTTC	CASSLKGAQLPSGANVLTF
-	TRBV14	TRBJ2-7	-	TGTGCCAGCAGCCACGCCGGGGGCGGGTACGAGCAGTACTTC	CASSHAGGGYEQYF
-	TRBV11-2	TRBJ1-3	-	TGTGCCAGCAGCTTATTAGGCTCTGGAAACACCATATATTTT	CASSLLGSGNTIYF
-	TRBV11-2	TRBJ2-5	once	TGTGCCAGCAGCTTAGATAGACTCCAAGAGACCCAGTACTTC	CASSLDRLQETQYF
TRBD2	TRBV11-1	TRBJ2-1	-	TGTGCCAGCAGCCCCACGGGACTAGCGGGGGGGAGGAATGAGCAGTTCTTC	CASSPTGLAGGRNEQFF
-	TRBV19	TRBJ1-2	-	TGTGCCAGTAGTACAACAACCGGCAACTATGGCTACACCTTC	CASSTTTGNYGYTF
TRBD2	TRBV10-3	TRBJ2-3	-	TGTGCCATCAGTGAGCCGGGGAGGGAGGCAGATACGCAGTATTTT	CAISEPGREADTQYF
TRBD1	TRBV5-4	TRBJ2-1	-	TGTGCCAGCAGCTCTCCCGGGACAGGGGAAAATGAGCAGTTCTTC	CASSSPGTGENEQFF
TRBD2	TRBV19	TRBJ2-5	-	TGTGCCAGTAGTCGGACTAGCGGGGGGGCAGAGACCCAGTACTTC	CASSRTSGGAETQYF
TRBD1	TRBV9	TRBJ1-3	-	TGTGCCAGCAGCGCGCGGGACAGGAGCTCTGGAAACACCATATATTTT	CASSARDRSSGNTIYF
-	TRBV2	TRBJ1-2	-	TGTGCCAGCAGTGGGGATACGGGGACCGACTATGGCTACACCTTC	CASSGDTGTDYGYTF
-	TRBV7-9	TRBJ1-1	-	TGTGCCAGCAGCTTCGGGTTGAACACTGAAGCTTTCTTT	CASSFGLNTEAFF
-	TRBV7-2	TRBJ1-1	-	TGTGCCAGCAGCTCCCCGGGGATCCTTGAAGCTTTCTTT	CASSSPGILEAFF
-	TRBV7-3	TRBJ2-1	-	TGTGCCAGCAGCCAGGGACTTCACTCCTACAATGAGCAGTTCTTC	CASSQGLHSYNEQFF
-	TRBV10-3	TRBJ1-5	-	TGTGCCATCAGTGAGGACGCTCGGAGCAATCAGCCCCAGCATTTT	CAISEDARSNQPQHF
-	TRBV30	TRBJ2-5	-	TGTGCCTGGAGTGGACAGATCCAAGAGACCCAGTACTTC	CAWSGQIQETQYF